The present T cell receptor beta chain was sequenced within a study of cytomegalovirus exposure and HLA in healthy donors (TCRdb year 2017). Looking at the study overall: In an earlier analysis of around 540 of the donors, 276 Gb of sequence data and some 100 million unique TCR beta sequences from about 190 million T cells were reported. An early release that covered fewer than 800 HLA-typed donors contained approximately 300 gigabases of sequencing data and 75 million to 100 million unique TCR sequences. Among the roughly 380 genotyped donors, 75% to 90% belonged to the genetic ancestry cluster associated with self-reported Caucasian donors. The aim of the study was to test whether cataloging public T cell receptors could identify signatures of past pathogen exposure. The study profiled the T cell repertoires of more than 500 subjects by immunosequencing and related them to cytomegalovirus serostatus. In addition to the first cohort of roughly 670 subjects, a separate validation cohort of 130 or so different subjects was used. To predict cytomegalovirus infection status, the study brought together high-throughput TCR immunosequencing, statistical association of individual TCRs with disease status, and machine learning. In a later analysis, previously published TCR beta repertoires from roughly 710 donors were re-analyzed and high-resolution HLA genotyping was added so that TCR occurrence patterns could be studied. Rather than using new phenotypic data, the later analysis identified candidate immune exposures from TCR beta sequences and from how often those sequences occurred across donors. An earlier analysis of approximately 640 of the donors applied high-throughput TCR beta sequencing to assess whether each TCR beta V gene segment acted as functional or pseudogenic. Donor age, sex, ethnicity and CMV serostatus were compiled alongside the repertoire data. A later genetic analysis used genome-wide SNP genotypes for about three fifths of the roughly 700 donors, treating that subset as a discovery cohort. Every discovery cohort repertoire had been produced on one sequencing platform. Both class I and class II loci were covered by HLA typing, at four-digit resolution. The number of donors typed differed by locus, with roughly 620-630 for A, B, C, DRB1 and DQB1, roughly 520 for DQA1, approximately 580 for DPA1, and approximately 470 for DPB1. Roughly 5 DR-DQ haplotypes were handled as single units for association and clustering, since linkage in the cohort was strong. Among roughly 400 genotyped donors of the cohort, an average of approximately 220,000 unique TCR beta nucleotide sequences was sequenced per donor, of which roughly 17% were non-productive. What the work shows at the level of the full study, not this receptor alone: Most TCR sequences were observed very rarely across donors, whereas some public TCRs were present in many individuals. A further reported finding was that TCR beta sequences accurately predicted the HLA-A and HLA-B alleles for most subjects in the first cohort. The earlier analysis of fewer than 750 of the donors excluded 15 to 20 rarely observed V segments, including chromosome 9 orphons, because counts were too low. For the cohort, immune exposure information was limited to CMV serostatus. In an earlier analysis of about 550 of the donors, most TCR beta V segments were observed in productive rearrangements about 90% or about 30% of the time, broadly matching IMGT annotations. When HLA alleles, especially DR and DQ, strongly co-occurred, TCR associations were difficult to assign to individual alleles. In a later analysis, some 18,000 TCR beta sequences were associated with specific HLA alleles at a false discovery rate of 0.05. Some IMGT-functional V segments, including TRBV6-2 and TRBV6-3, could not be distinguished by the 87-base-pair reads and were therefore excluded. Most CMV-associated TCR beta chains appeared to be HLA-restricted in a later analysis, and the HLA associations seemed to be driven largely by CMV exposure. A later analysis reported that several top co-occurrence clusters appeared linked to parvovirus B19, influenza, CMV and Epstein-Barr virus. The classifier was reported to diagnose cytomegalovirus status with high specificity and sensitivity in both the original cohort and the validation cohort. A total of around 150 TCR beta chains were listed by the study as associated with cytomegalovirus. In this cohort, only TCR beta chains were sequenced, and detectable features were limited by the absence of alpha or paired-chain data. Because HLA typing was missing for some donors at each locus, association tests included only the typed subset. According to the authors, the approach could potentially be generalized to other disease states and immunological phenotypes. A cluster of highly shared sequence variants was judged likely to represent a technical artifact of the sequencing pipeline. According to a later analysis, TCR association rates differed among HLA loci, with DRB1 alleles showing the most associated TCRs and HLA-C alleles showing the fewest. The presence/absence analyses assumed that sequencing depth was roughly uniform across donors, and that assumption may not be true. Compared with equally common non-associated chains, HLA-associated TCR beta chains in a later analysis were more clonally expanded and had lower generation probabilities. Compared with the approximately 600-donor mean, donors in an Asian-associated ancestry cluster had fewer N-insertions in productive TCRs, according to a later genetic analysis. A later genetic analysis associated a missense DCLRE1C variant with V-gene and J-gene trimming of TCR beta chains, and an independent cohort replicated the association. In vitro tests confirmed that a few of the cytomegalovirus-associated TCR beta chains recognize cytomegalovirus antigens. Correlated functional status among segregating V segments might be attributable to linkage disequilibrium, but an unknown experimental factor could not be ruled out.

Receptors were amplified or captured by the immunoSEQ multiplex PCR assay. For the multiplex PCR, a mixture combining 60 forward primers for TCR Vbeta segments and 13 reverse primers for TCR Jbeta segments was used. The CDR3 region of rearranged TCR beta genes was amplified from genomic DNA by a multiplex PCR assay. Amplified TCR beta libraries were sequenced as 87-base-pair reads on the Illumina HiSeq System. On the authors' methods: A later analysis tallied around 87 million unique TCR beta chains across the roughly 610 repertoires, and 10 million to 11 million of those chains were shared by two or more donors. Raw reads were error-corrected and collapsed into unique sequences with a nearest-neighbor algorithm that merged closely related sequences to remove PCR and sequencing errors. Alignment of CDR3 sequences to IMGT reference sequences was used to assign V, D and J gene segments. For a sequence to be retained, a match of at least six nucleotides to both a V gene segment and a J gene segment was required. Rearrangements were classified as productive when the CDR3 lacked stop codons and remained in frame with V and J, and all other rearrangements were classified as non-productive. CDR3 was defined according to IMGT convention as the region running from the second conserved V-encoded cysteine to the conserved J-encoded phenylalanine. The earlier analysis of about 640 of the donors excluded any sequence lacking an unambiguous match to a single V gene segment. An earlier analysis of some 610 of the donors called V segments functional above 56.7% productive rearrangements and segregating when the between-donor standard deviation exceeded 5%. A statistical classification framework was built to diagnose cytomegalovirus status from the catalog of TCR beta chain sequences. In a later analysis, TCR nucleotide sequences were compared against IMGT/GENE-DB human TR gene sequences so that V and J genes could be assigned. In a later analysis, CDR3 sequences and most-parsimonious VDJ recombination scenarios were assigned using the TCRdist pipeline. A later analysis defined each TCR beta chain by its CDR3 amino acid sequence plus V-gene family, and excluded reads lacking a unique V-gene family. To address suspected cross-contamination and a sequencing artifact, a later analysis removed around 600 highly shared, low-generation-probability nucleotide sequences. For each public chain, a later analysis derived a clonal expansion index from normalized ranks of inferred template counts within each repertoire. A later analysis computed generation probabilities with a VDJ recombination model fitted to out-of-frame rearrangements, and checked the results against IGoR. In a later analysis, TCR-TCR, TCR-HLA and TCR-CMV co-occurrence was scored with hypergeometric tests, and a repertoire-size bias correction was applied to TCR pairs. A later analysis estimated false discovery rates by permuting HLA or CMV assignments 20 times. A later analysis grouped co-occurring TCRs with DBSCAN, adding TCRdist sequence similarity when clustering within HLA-allele-positive subsets. Repertoires with fewer than 30,000 or more than 120,000 public chains, plus five repertoires with anomalous nucleotide sharing, were excluded from co-occurrence clustering. TCRdb obtained this table from immuneACCESS and retained in-frame rearrangements with V and J assigned. These tables miss some clones; where compared with another copy, unresolved V genes account for less than half of the shortfall, and the remainder is unexplained. V and J calls and clone size are copied from that table; D and trimming were computed from the DNA. Within this sample are 100,000 to 150,000 clones, with less than 85% of them counted one time only. The leading ten clones occupy 1% of the sample.

About this clone: Its target antigen remains unknown. Qualities for individual bases were not recorded, and no much larger clone is one base off.

The trim is 4 bases for V and 9 bases for J, with a gap of 16 bases between the germline ends. As encoded in the germline V gene, CDR1 is SQVTM while CDR2 is ANQGSEA. Counted from cysteine to phenylalanine, this CDR3 has 13 amino acids. The CDR3 DNA has 39 bases and is translated from base 1. In total, approximately 610 healthy bone marrow donors made up the cohort. At the time of sampling, every cohort member was nominally healthy, though immune exposures that went unrecorded were likely present. The donor tested CMV seronegative, placing the donor among the 300 to 450 seronegative members of the cohort. Each donor provided a peripheral blood sample, and peripheral blood mononuclear cells were used for TCR beta sequencing. Genomic DNA extraction from the blood cell samples was performed with the Qiagen DNeasy Blood Extraction Kit.

The chain was built from TRBV29-1 and TRBJ2-1; a tentative D match to TRBD2 spans 5 bases. The receptor's source is a man aged 40-55 years in good health and CMV-seronegative. Input material: PBMCs. The nucleotide sequence reads as follows: TGCAGCGTTGTGACTAACTTGGTTGGTGAGCAGTTCTTC. It translates to CSVVTNLVGEQFF.